The sequence of this T cell receptor beta chain was determined in a study of blood T cell repertoires in COVID-19. Study in general: Samples came from the United States, Italy and Spain, spanning acute and convalescent COVID-19. The analysed material was cDNA or gDNA that came from T cells, B-cell-depleted T cells, or PBMCs.

Original methodology: For nucleated cells, counts were estimated from reference gene primer amplification. Method: immunoSEQ multiplex PCR; TCRdb's copy keeps in-frame clones and lacks some. V and J calls and clone size are copied from that table; D and trimming were computed from the DNA. Here the sample spans around 130,000 clones, about nine tenths being singletons. The germline gives CDR1 MGHRA, CDR2 YSYEKL. The CDR3 is 14 residues long. V shed 8 bases and J shed 3 bases, with 16 bases lying between them. The specimen sequenced was peripheral blood. V gene TRBV4-1 combines with J gene TRBJ1-2; no clear D. This TCR came from a man aged 40-49 years with acute or convalescent COVID-19. The CDR3 reads CASSPSRVDYGYTF. CDR3 sequence (DNA): TGCGCCAGCTCCCCCTCGAGGGTAGACTATGGCTACACCTTC.